This TCR beta chain came from a study of cytomegalovirus exposure and HLA in healthy donors. PCR amplification relied on 60 Vbeta primers (plus 13 Jbeta primers). Profiled with immunoSEQ multiplex PCR; TCRdb holds only in-frame clones, not every one. The sample shows some 170,000 clones, approximately 80% of them seen only once. V was shortened by 5 bases and J by 7 bases, with 12 bases between the two germline ends. The germline V gene encodes CDR1 MNHEY and CDR2 SVGAGI. The CDR3 has 13 amino acids. The sequenced material came from PBMCs. The chain couples TRBV6-5 to TRBJ1-5; TRBD1 is a possible D gene (6 bases). This sequence was found in a woman aged 18-29 years in good health and CMV-seronegative. DNA of the CDR3: TGTGCCAGCAGTCGCAGGGGCTCCCAGCCCCAGCATTTT. Translating it yields CASSRRGSQPQHF.